This entry features one T cell receptor beta chain sequence. In this CDR3 the conserved last residue, phenylalanine or tryptophan, is missing, so a read error is likely. The DNA is omitted, as the CDR3 cannot be located on it reliably, and the CDR3 follows TCRdb's listing. TCRdb itself ran the 5' RACE reads through MiXCR, one entry per CDR3 protein. The sample holds about 7,200 distinct CDR3 sequences, 35% to 50% seen once. CDR1 is SGDLS and CDR2 is YYNGEE in the germline V gene. The CDR3 numbers 9 amino acids, ends counted. The sample comprised memory CD4+ T cells sorted from blood. Indicated subset: memory CD4+ T cells, CD4+CD45RO+CD25-. This TCR derives from a female donor with breast cancer. This chain connects TRBV9 to TRBJ1-1; the table's D call of TRBD1 was not tested on the DNA. The CDR3 here is CARRGQSFL.